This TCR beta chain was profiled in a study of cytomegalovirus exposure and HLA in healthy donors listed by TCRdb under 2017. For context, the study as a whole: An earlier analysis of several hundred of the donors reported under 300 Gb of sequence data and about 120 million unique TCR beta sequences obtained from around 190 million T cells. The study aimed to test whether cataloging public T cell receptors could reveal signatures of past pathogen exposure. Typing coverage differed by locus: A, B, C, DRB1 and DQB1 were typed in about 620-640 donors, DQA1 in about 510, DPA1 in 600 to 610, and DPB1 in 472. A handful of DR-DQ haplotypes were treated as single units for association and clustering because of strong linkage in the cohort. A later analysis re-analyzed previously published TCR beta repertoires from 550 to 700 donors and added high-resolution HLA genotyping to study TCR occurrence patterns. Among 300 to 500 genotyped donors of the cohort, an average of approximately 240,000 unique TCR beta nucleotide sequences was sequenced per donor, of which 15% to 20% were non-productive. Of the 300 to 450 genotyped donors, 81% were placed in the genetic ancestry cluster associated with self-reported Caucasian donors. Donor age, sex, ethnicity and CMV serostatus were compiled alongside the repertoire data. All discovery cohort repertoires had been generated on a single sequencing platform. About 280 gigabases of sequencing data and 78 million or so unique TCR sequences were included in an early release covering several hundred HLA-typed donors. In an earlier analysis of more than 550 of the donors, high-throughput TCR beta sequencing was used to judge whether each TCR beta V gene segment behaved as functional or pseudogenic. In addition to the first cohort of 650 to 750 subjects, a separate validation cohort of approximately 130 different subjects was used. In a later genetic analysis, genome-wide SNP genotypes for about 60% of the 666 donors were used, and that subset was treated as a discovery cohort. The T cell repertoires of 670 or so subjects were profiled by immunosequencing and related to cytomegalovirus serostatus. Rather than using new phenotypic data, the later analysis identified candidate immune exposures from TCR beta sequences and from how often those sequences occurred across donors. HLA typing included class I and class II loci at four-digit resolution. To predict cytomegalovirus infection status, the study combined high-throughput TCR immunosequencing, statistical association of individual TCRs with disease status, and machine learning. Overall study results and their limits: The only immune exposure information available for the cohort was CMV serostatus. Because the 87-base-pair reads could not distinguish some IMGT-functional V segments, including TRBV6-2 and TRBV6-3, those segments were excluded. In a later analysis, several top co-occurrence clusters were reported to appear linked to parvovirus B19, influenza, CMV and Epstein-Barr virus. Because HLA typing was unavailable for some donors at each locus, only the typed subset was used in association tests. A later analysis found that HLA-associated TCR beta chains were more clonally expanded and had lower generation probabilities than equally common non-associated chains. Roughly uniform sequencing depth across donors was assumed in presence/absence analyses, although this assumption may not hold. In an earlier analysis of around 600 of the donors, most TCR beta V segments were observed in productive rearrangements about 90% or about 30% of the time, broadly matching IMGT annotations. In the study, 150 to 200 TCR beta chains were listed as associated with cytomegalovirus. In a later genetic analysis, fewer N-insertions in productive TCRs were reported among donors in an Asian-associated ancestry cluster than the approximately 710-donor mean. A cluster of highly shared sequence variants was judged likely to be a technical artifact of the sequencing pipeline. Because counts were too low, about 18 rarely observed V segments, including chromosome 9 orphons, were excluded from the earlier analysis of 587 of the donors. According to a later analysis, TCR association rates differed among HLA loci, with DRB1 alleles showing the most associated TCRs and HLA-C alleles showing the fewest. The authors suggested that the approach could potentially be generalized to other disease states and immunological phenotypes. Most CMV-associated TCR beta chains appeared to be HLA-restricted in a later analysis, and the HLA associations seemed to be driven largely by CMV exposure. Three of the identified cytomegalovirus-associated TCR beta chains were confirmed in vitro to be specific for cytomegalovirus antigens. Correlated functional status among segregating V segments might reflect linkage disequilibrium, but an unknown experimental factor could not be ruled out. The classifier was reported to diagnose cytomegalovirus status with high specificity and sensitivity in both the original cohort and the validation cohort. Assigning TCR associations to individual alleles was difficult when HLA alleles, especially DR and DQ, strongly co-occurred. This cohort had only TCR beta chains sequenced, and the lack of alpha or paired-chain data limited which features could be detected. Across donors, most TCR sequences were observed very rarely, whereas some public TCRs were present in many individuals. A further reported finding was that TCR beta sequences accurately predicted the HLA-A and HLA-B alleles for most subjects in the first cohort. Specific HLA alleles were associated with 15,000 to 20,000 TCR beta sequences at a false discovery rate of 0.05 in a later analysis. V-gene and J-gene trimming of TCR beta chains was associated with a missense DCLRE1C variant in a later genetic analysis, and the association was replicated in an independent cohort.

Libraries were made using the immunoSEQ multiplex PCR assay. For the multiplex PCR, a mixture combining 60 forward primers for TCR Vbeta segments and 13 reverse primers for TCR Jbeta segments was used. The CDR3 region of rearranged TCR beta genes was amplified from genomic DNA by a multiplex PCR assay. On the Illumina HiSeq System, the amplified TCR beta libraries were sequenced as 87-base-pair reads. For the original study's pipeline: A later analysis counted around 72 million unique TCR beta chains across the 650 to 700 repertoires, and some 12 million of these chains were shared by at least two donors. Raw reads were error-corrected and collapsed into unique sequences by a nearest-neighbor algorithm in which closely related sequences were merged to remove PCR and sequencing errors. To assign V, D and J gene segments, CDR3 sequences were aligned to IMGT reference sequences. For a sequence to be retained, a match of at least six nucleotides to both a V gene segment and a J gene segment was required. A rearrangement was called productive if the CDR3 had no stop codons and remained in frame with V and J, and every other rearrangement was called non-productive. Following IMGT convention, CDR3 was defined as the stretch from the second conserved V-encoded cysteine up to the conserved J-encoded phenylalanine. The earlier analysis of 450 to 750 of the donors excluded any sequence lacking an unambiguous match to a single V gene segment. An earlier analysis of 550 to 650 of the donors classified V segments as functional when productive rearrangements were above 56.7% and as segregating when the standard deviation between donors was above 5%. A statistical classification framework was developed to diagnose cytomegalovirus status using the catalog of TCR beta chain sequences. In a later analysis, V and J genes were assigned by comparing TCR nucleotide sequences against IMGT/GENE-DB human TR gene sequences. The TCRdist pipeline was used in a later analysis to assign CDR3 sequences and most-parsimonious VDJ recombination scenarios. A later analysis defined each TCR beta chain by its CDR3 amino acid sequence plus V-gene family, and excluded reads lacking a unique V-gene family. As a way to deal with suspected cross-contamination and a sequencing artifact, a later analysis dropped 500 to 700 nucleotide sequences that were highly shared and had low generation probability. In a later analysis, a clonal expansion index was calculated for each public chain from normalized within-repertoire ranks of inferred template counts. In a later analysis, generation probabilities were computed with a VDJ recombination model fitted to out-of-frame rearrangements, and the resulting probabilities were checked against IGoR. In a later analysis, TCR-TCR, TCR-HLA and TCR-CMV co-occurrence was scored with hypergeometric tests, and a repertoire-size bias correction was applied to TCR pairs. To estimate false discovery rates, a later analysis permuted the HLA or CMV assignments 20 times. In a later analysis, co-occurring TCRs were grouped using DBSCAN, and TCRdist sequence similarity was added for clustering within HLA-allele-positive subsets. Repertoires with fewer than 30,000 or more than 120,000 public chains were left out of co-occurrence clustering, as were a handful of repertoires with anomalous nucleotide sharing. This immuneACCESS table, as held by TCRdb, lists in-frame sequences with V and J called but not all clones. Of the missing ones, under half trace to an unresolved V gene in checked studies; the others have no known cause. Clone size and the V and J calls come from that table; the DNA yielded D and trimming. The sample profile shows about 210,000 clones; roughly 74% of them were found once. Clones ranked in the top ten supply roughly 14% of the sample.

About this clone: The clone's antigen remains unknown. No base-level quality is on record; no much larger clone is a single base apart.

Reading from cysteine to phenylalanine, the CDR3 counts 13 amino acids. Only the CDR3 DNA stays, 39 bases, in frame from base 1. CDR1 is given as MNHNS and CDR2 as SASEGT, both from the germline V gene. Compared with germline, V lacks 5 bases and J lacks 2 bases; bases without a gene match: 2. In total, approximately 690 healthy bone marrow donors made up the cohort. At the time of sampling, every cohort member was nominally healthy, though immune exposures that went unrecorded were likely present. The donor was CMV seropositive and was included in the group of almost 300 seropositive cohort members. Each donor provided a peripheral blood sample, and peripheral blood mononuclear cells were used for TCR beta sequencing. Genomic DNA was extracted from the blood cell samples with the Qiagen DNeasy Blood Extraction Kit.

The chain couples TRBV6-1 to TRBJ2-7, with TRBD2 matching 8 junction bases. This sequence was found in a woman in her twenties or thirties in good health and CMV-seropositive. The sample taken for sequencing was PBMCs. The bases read TGTGCCAGCAGTAACGGGGGGGCCTACGAGCAGTACTTC. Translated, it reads CASSNGGAYEQYF.